The 10 T cell receptor beta chains in this list originate from one sample, sequenced in a study of cytomegalovirus exposure and HLA in healthy donors. With 60 Vbeta and 13 Jbeta primers, the PCR was carried out. Some clones are missing from TCRdb's copy, which holds only in-frame ones; the method was immunoSEQ multiplex PCR. The table has more than 60,000 clones, around 70% seen once. The sequenced sample was PBMCs. The source is a man aged 40-50 years in good health and CMV-seropositive.

The V gene is TRBV19, the J gene TRBJ1-2; 8 bases are a match to TRBD1. CDR3 length: 15 amino acids. Germline CDR1 is LNHDA and CDR2 is SQIVND (reference sequence). The V and J ends lost 5 bases and 6 bases, in that order; junction bases with no gene match: 11. CDR3 sequence reads: CASSDRQGKKNGYTF. CDR3 DNA: TGTGCCAGTAGTGACCGACAGGGGAAGAAAAATGGCTACACCTTC.

This clone has more than one count but fewer than ten. The chain links TRBV5-1 to TRBJ2-1; no reliable D call. There are 12 residues in the CDR3. Trimming pared 4 bases from V and 5 bases from J, leaving 7 bases between. The germline V gene has CDR1 SGHRS and CDR2 YFSETQ. This CDR3 reads CASSLSNNEQFF. DNA for the CDR3: TGCGCCAGCAGCCTAAGTAACAATGAGCAGTTCTTC. Based on the CDR3 plus reference TRBV5-1 and TRBJ2-1, the full variable domain is KAGVTQTPRYLIKTRGQQVTLSCSPISGHRSVSWYQQTPGQGLQFLFEYFSETQRNKGNFPGRFSGRQFSNSRSEMNVSTLELGDSALYLCASSLSNNEQFFGPGTRLTVL.

The rearrangement links TRBV18 to TRBJ1-3; D is uncertain. Germline CDR1 and CDR2: KGHSH and LQKENI. This CDR3 contains 16 residues. Trimming removed 6 bases from V and 0 bases from J, with 15 bases in between. The CDR3 bases are TGTGCCAGCTCTCTTAGCAGCCCGAGCTCTGGAAACACCATATATTTT. Residues: CASSLSSPSSGNTIYF.

The chain combines TRBV19 with TRBJ1-2; 9 bases map to TRBD1. This CDR3 has 16 amino acids. The germline V gene encodes CDR1 LNHDA and CDR2 SQIVND (reference sequence). After removal of 6 bases from V and 8 bases from J, the junction contained 16 bases not matched to a gene. The CDR3 DNA follows: TGTGCCAGTAGCCTACACAGGGGGCAAGCCCCCCCCGGCTACACCTTC. Translated, it gives CASSLHRGQAPPGYTF.

As for this clone: The junction does not match germline at one end; this may be a read error. The CDR3 DNA reads as TGCAGCTTTGACAAGGGGGGGCATGGCTACACCTTC. Its protein product is CSFDKGGHGYTF. V usage is TRBV29-1 and J usage is TRBJ1-2; D is perhaps TRBD1 (6 bases). CDR1 is SQVTM, CDR2 ANQGSEA, per germline. The CDR3 length is 12 residues. The full variable domain, rest sourced from reference TRBV29-1 and TRBJ1-2, is SAVISQKPSRDICQRGTSLTIQCQVDSQVTMMFWYRQQPGQSLTLIATANQGSEATYESGFVIDKFPISRPNLTFSTLTVSNMSPEDSSIYLCSFDKGGHGYTFGSGTRLTVV.

This chain joins TRBV16 and TRBJ1-2; D possibly corresponds to TRBD1 (5 bases). Trimming took off 0 bases at V and 7 bases at J, with 12 bases between the two ends. CDR1 and CDR2 from the germline V gene are KGHSY and FQNENV. The CDR3 contains 14 residues. The CDR3 bases are TGTGCCAGCAGCCAATCGGGCGAAGGGGTTGGCTACACCTTC. Translating it yields CASSQSGEGVGYTF.

Comments on this clone: This sample also contains other DNA sequences that code for the same CDR3. This chain uses TRBV7-2 with TRBJ2-3; 13 bases align to TRBD2. This CDR3 has 16 residues. V trimming: 5 bases; J trimming: 3 bases; junction bases outside the gene matches: 5. CDR1 is SGHTA, CDR2 FQGNSA, per germline. The CDR3 DNA reads TGTGCCAGCAGCCCGCGGACTAGCGGGAGAACAGATACGCAGTATTTT. It codes for CASSPRTSGRTDTQYF.

V and J are TRBV5-4 and TRBJ1-1, with a possible D match to TRBD1 (5 bases). Germline V CDR1 and CDR2: SGHNT, YYREEE (reference sequence). The CDR3 consists of 14 residues. Trimming cost V 4 bases and J 2 bases, with 12 bases left between them. The CDR3 DNA reads as TGTGCCAGCAGCGCTGACAGCCTCAACACTGAAGCTTTCTTT. Encoded protein: CASSADSLNTEAFF.

V usage is TRBV19 and J usage is TRBJ1-1; D is possibly TRBD1 (5 bases). Trimming pared 3 bases from V and 7 bases from J, leaving 15 bases between. Germline loops: CDR1 LNHDA, CDR2 SQIVND (reference sequence). The CDR3 is made up of 14 amino acids. CDR3 sequence: CASSIKGEGNEAFF. CDR3 in DNA: TGTGCCAGTAGTATTAAAGGGGAGGGGAATGAAGCTTTCTTT.

The rearrangement links TRBV30 to TRBJ2-3; maybe TRBD1 (5 bases). The V gene's germline CDR1 is GTSNPN and CDR2 SVGIG (reference sequence). Trimming pared 3 bases from V and 2 bases from J, leaving 15 bases between. This CDR3 region has 15 residues. The CDR3 DNA is TGTGCCTGGAGCCCAACAGGCCTGTTCACAGATACGCAGTATTTT. This translates into CAWSPTGLFTDTQYF. Looking up the rest from reference TRBV30 and TRBJ2-3 gives the full variable domain: SQTIHQWPATLVQPVGSPLSLECTVEGTSNPNLYWYRQAAGRGLQLLFYSVGIGQISSEVPQNLSASRPQDRQFILSSKKLLLSDSGFYLCAWSPTGLFTDTQYFGPGTRLTVL.